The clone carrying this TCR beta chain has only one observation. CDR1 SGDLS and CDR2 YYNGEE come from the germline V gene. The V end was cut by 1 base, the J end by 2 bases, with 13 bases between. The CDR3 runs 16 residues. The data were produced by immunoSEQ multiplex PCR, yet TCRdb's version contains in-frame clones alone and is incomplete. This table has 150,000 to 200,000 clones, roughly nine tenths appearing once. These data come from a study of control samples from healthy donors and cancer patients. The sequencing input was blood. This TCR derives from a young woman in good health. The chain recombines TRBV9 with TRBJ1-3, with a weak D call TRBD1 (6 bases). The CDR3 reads CASSVLPTGPGNTIYF. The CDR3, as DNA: TGTGCCAGCAGCGTACTCCCTACAGGGCCTGGAAACACCATATATTTT.